A single sample is the source of the 9 T cell receptor beta chains below, sequenced in a study of T cell changes during pregnancy in multiple sclerosis. Profiling relied on immunoSEQ multiplex PCR, and the TCRdb table lists in-frame clones only, not all of them. The table includes around 63,000 clones, around 90% detected once. Sequencing was performed on peripheral blood, taken after pregnancy. All receptors come from a female donor with multiple sclerosis, enrolled in a pregnancy study.

V usage is TRBV5-1 and J usage is TRBJ2-1; D is possibly TRBD1 (6 bases). The CDR3 has 16 amino acids. Germline V CDR1 and CDR2: SGHRS, YFSETQ. V gave up 0 bases and J gave up 6 bases, with 16 bases separating them. The CDR3 sequence is CASSLAGIPRGNEQFF. CDR3 DNA: TGCGCCAGCAGCTTGGCAGGGATCCCCAGGGGCAATGAGCAGTTCTTC.

The gene calls are TRBV19 and TRBJ2-3; 7 nucleotides agree with TRBD1. With V trimmed by 3 bases and J by 2 bases, 2 bases remained unmatched. Germline-derived CDR1 and CDR2 are LNHDA and SQIVND (reference sequence). This CDR3 has 14 residues. The CDR3 reads CASSMGTATDTQYF. For the CDR3, the DNA is TGTGCCAGTAGTATGGGGACAGCCACAGATACGCAGTATTTT.

The chain uses TRBV30 and TRBJ1-2, with 7 nucleotides matching TRBD1. Germline V lookup: CDR1 GTSNPN, CDR2 SVGIG (reference sequence). V was pared by 5 bases and J by 3 bases, with 15 bases of the junction left unmatched. The CDR3 contains 16 residues. In DNA, the CDR3 is TGTGCCTGGGGGGGAAGGGGGCTCTCGCTCGACTATGGCTACACCTTC. Its translation: CAWGGRGLSLDYGYTF.

The gene calls are TRBV10-3 and TRBJ1-3; TRBD1 is a possible D gene (5 bases). The CDR3 is 14 amino acids. The V gene lost 7 bases and the J gene lost 3 bases, with 13 bases spanning the gap. The germline V gene encodes CDR1 ENHRY and CDR2 SYGVKD. CDR3 loop: CAITRGGDGNTIYF. In DNA form, the CDR3 reads TGTGCCATCACCCGGGGGGGAGATGGAAACACCATATATTTT.

This rearrangement joins TRBV7-9 to TRBJ1-1; possibly TRBD1 for D (5 bases). V was trimmed by 4 bases and J by 5 bases, leaving 11 bases between them. The CDR3 runs 13 residues. Per germline, CDR1 SEHNR and CDR2 FQNEAQ (reference sequence). CDR3 nucleotide sequence: TGTGCCAGCAGCTCCGGGGGTGAGACTGAAGCTTTCTTT. This sequence encodes CASSSGGETEAFF.

The chain has TRBV6-5 and TRBJ2-4; D is unresolved. The CDR3 contains 11 residues. CDR1 MNHEY and CDR2 SVGAGI come from the germline V gene. Trimming removed 10 bases at V and 5 bases at J, with 9 bases between. The CDR3 region has the DNA TGTGCCACCCAGTTTCAAAACATTCAGTACTTC. Its protein product is CATQFQNIQYF.

The chain couples TRBV9 to TRBJ2-2, with 15 bases aligning to TRBD2. Trimming at V came to 1 base and at J to 3 bases, leaving 7 bases not matched to a gene. Germline lookup yields CDR1 SGDLS and CDR2 YYNGEE. The CDR3 spans 19 residues. CDR3 in amino acids: CASSVMGLAGGPYTGELFF. Here the CDR3 DNA reads TGTGCCAGCAGCGTAATGGGACTAGCGGGAGGTCCGTACACCGGGGAGCTGTTTTTT.

This chain connects TRBV6-4 to TRBJ2-7; 11 bases match TRBD2. Germline-derived CDR1 and CDR2 are MRHNA and SNTAGT. The V gene end was trimmed by 4 bases and the J gene end by 9 bases; junction bases not matched to a gene: 8. This CDR3 contains 14 residues. For the CDR3, the DNA is TGTGCCAGCAGTGCACTAGCGGGAGCGGCGCGGCAGTACTTC. Encoded protein: CASSALAGAARQYF.

V gene TRBV4-1 combines with J gene TRBJ2-2; 7 bases align to TRBD1. With 4 bases clipped from V and 1 base from J, the junction kept 6 bases outside the gene matches. The V gene's germline CDR1 is MGHRA and CDR2 YSYEKL. The CDR3 loop spans 16 amino acids. The CDR3 is CASSPMGQLNTGELFF. Here the CDR3 DNA reads TGCGCCAGCAGCCCTATGGGACAGCTGAACACCGGGGAGCTGTTTTTT.